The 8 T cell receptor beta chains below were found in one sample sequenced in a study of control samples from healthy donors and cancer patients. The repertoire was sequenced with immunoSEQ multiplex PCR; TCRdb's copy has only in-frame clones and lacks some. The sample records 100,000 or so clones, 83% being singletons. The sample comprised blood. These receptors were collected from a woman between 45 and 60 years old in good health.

CDR3 nucleotide sequence: TGTGCCAGCAGCACGGGTCGCTCCTATAATTCACCCCTCCACTTT. It translates to CASSTGRSYNSPLHF. This chain links TRBV11-2 with TRBJ1-6; D remains unclear. The CDR3 is made up of 15 amino acids. The V gene lost 5 bases and the J gene lost 0 bases, with 8 bases spanning the gap. Germline loops: CDR1 SGHAT, CDR2 FQNNGV. Full variable domain (rest looked up from reference TRBV11-2 and TRBJ1-6): EAGVAQSPRYKIIEKRQSVAFWCNPISGHATLYWYQQILGQGPKLLIQFQNNGVVDDSQLPKDRFSAERLKGVDSTLKIQPAKLEDSAVYLCASSTGRSYNSPLHFGNGTRLTVT.

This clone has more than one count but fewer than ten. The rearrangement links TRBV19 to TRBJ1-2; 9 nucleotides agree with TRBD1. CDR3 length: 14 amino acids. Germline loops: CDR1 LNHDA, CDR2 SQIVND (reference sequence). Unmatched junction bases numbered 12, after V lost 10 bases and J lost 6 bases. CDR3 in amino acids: CATRTGTGFDGYTF. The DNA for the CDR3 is TGTGCCACGAGAACCGGGACAGGGTTCGATGGCTACACCTTC.

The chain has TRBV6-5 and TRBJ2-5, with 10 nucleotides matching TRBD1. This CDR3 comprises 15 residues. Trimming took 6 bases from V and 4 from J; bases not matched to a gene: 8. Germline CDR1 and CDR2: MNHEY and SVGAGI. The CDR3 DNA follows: TGTGCCAGCAGCCAAAGGGACAGGGGTAGAGAGACCCAGTACTTC. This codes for CASSQRDRGRETQYF.

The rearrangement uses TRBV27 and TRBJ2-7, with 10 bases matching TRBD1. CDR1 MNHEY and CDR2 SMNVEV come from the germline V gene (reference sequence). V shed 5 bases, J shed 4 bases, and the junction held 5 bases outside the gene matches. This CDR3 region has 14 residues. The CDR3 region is CASSNRQGAYEQYF. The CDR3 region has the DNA TGTGCCAGCAGTAACAGACAGGGGGCATACGAGCAGTACTTC.

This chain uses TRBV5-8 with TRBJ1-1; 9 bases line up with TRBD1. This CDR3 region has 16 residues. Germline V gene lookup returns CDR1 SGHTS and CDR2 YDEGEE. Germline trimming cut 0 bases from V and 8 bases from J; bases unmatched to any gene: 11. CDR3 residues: CASSLAPKKGTGEAFF. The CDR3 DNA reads TGTGCCAGCAGCTTGGCCCCTAAAAAAGGGACAGGGGAAGCTTTCTTT.

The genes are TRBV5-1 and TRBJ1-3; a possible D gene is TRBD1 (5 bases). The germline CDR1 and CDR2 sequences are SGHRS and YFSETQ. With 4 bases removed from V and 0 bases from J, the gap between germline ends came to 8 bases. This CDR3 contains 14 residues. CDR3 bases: TGCGCCAGCAGCCTGACAGTCTCTGGAAACACCATATATTTT. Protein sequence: CASSLTVSGNTIYF.

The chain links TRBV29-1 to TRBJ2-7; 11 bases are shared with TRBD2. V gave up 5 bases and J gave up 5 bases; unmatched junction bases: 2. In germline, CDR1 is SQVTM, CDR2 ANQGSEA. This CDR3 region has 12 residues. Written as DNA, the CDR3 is TGCAGCGTTACTAGCGGGGGCGACGAGCAGTACTTC. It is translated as CSVTSGGDEQYF.

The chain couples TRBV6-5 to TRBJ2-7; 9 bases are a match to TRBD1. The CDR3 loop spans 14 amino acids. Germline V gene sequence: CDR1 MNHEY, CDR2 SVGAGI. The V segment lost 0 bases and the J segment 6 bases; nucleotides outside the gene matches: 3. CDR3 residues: CASSYSEGQGEQYF. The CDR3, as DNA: TGTGCCAGCAGTTACTCTGAGGGACAGGGCGAGCAGTACTTC.